These 9 T cell receptor beta chains came from one sample sequenced in a study of identifying expanded T cells in peripheral blood. The protocol was immunoSEQ multiplex PCR, while the TCRdb copy is restricted to in-frame clones and leaves out a portion. Of tens of thousands of clones detected, around 84% appear once; the ten largest clones hold around 4%. Sequenced material: blood. All receptors derive from a person between 18 and 75 years old in good health.

The CDR3 nucleotides read TGTGCCAGCAGCTTGACTCCGGGACGAACCACAGAGACCCAGTACTTC. Translation: CASSLTPGRTTETQYF. This chain links TRBV7-2 with TRBJ2-5, with D perhaps being TRBD1 or TRBD2 (5 bases each). CDR1 is SGHTA, CDR2 FQGNSA, per germline. Deletions cut 3 bases from V and 4 bases from J, with 18 bases between. The CDR3 consists of 16 residues.

This sequence joins TRBV7-2 and TRBJ1-6; D possibly corresponds to TRBD1 (6 bases). V lost 5 bases and J 15 bases, leaving 23 bases between the germline ends. This CDR3 is built from 15 residues. Germline V gene data show CDR1 as SGHTA and CDR2 as FQGNSA. CDR3 loop: CASSPPGQGILGLHF. The CDR3 nucleotides are TGTGCCAGCAGCCCTCCGGGACAAGGAATTCTAGGCCTCCACTTT.

The rearrangement uses TRBV30 and TRBJ2-2; either TRBD1 or TRBD2 may fit D (5 bases each). V was cut by 1 base and J by 4 bases, with 10 bases left in between. Germline V gene sequence: CDR1 GTSNPN, CDR2 SVGIG (reference sequence). The CDR3 has 14 amino acids. The CDR3, as DNA: TGTGCCTGGAGTGGATTGAGGGGCACCGGGGAGCTGTTTTTT. This codes for CAWSGLRGTGELFF.

The rearrangement uses TRBV7-2 and TRBJ1-5, with 7 nucleotides matching TRBD1. J gave up 4 bases and V 2 bases, and 2 bases lay outside the gene matches. This CDR3 comprises 14 residues. Germline V CDR1 and CDR2: SGHTA, FQGNSA. The CDR3 DNA sequence: TGTGCCAGCAGCTTAACAGGGGTGAATCAGCCCCAGCATTTT. Translated, it gives CASSLTGVNQPQHF.

The rearrangement joins TRBV7-2 to TRBJ1-3; 10 bases match TRBD1. CDR1 and CDR2 from the germline V gene are SGHTA and FQGNSA. V gave up 5 bases and J gave up 4 bases; unmatched junction bases: 8. This CDR3 comprises 16 residues. DNA of the CDR3: TGTGCCAGCAGCACCCCTGACAGGGGGCGCGGAAACACCATATATTTT. Translated, it gives CASSTPDRGRGNTIYF.

This clone has only a few counts. This chain connects TRBV10-1 to TRBJ1-3; no reliable D call. The CDR3 length is 13 residues. Trimming shortened V by 7 bases and J by 1 base, and 8 bases separated the two germline ends. The germline V gene encodes CDR1 WNHNN and CDR2 SYGVQD (reference sequence). The CDR3 region is CASKEGSGNTIYF. CDR3 DNA sequence: TGCGCCAGCAAGGAGGGATCTGGAAACACCATATATTTT.

This chain links TRBV29-1 with TRBJ1-4; 9 nucleotides line up with TRBD1. This CDR3 has 13 amino acids. V shed 6 bases, J shed 8 bases, and the junction held 7 bases outside the gene matches. In germline, CDR1 is SQVTM, CDR2 ANQGSEA. CDR3 region: CSVRPGQGEKLFF. CDR3 in DNA: TGCAGCGTCCGACCGGGACAGGGCGAAAAACTGTTTTTT.

The genes are TRBV18 and TRBJ2-1; possible D gene TRBD1, 6 bases. With 2 bases removed from V and 3 bases from J, the gap between germline ends came to 8 bases. CDR1 and CDR2 from the germline V gene are KGHSH and LQKENI. CDR3 length: 14 amino acids. CDR3 loop: CASSPGGSYNEQFF. The CDR3 DNA follows: TGTGCCAGCTCACCAGGGGGCAGCTACAATGAGCAGTTCTTC. Based on the CDR3 plus reference TRBV18 and TRBJ2-1, the full variable domain is NAGVMQNPRHLVRRRGQEARLRCSPMKGHSHVYWYRQLPEEGLKFMVYLQKENIIDESGMPKERFSAEFPKEGPSILRIQQVVRGDSAAYFCASSPGGSYNEQFFGPGTRLTVL.

The chain combines TRBV11-3 with TRBJ2-3; D call uncertain. The CDR3 has 16 amino acids. V lost 5 bases to trimming and J lost 4 bases, with 19 bases between them. Per the germline V gene, CDR1 is SGHNT and CDR2 is YENEEA. In nucleotides, the CDR3 is TGTGCCAGCAGCCGGCGAGGACGGCGATCCCCAGATACGCAGTATTTT. It is translated as CASSRRGRRSPDTQYF. The whole variable domain, remainder taken from reference TRBV11-3 and TRBJ2-3, is EAGVVQSPRYKIIEKKQPVAFWCNPISGHNTLYWYLQNLGQGPELLIRYENEEAVDDSQLPKDRFSAERLKGVDSTLKIQPAELGDSAVYLCASSRRGRRSPDTQYFGPGTRLTVL.